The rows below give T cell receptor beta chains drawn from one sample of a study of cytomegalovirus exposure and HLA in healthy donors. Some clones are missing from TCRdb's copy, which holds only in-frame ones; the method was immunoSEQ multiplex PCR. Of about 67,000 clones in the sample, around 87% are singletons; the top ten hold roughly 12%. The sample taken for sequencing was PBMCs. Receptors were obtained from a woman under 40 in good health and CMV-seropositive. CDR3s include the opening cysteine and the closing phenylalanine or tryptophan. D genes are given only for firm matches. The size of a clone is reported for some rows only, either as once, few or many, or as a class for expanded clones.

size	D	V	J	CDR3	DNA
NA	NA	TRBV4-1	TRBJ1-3	CASSQGGPEAIIKHTIYF	TGCGCCAGCAGCCAAGGGGGGCCAGAGGCGATTATTAAACACACCATATATTTT
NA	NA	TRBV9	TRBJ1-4	CASSVGAGEEKLFF	TGTGCCAGCAGCGTAGGGGCAGGGGAAGAAAAACTGTTTTTT
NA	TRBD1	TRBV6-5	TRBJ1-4	CASRTGGSEKLFF	TGTGCCAGCAGAACAGGGGGGAGTGAAAAACTGTTTTTT
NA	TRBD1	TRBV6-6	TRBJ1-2	CASSYGQGAYGYTF	TGTGCCAGCAGTTACGGACAGGGGGCGTATGGCTACACCTTC
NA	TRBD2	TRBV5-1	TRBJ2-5	CASSLHLAGDQETQYF	TGCGCCAGCAGCCTGCATCTAGCGGGGGACCAAGAGACCCAGTACTTC
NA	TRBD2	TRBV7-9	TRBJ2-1	CASSPDVAGMYEQFF	TGTGCCAGCAGCCCCGATGTAGCGGGAATGTATGAGCAGTTCTTC
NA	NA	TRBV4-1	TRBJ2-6	CASSQARDISGANVLTF	TGCGCCAGCAGCCAAGCGCGGGATATATCTGGGGCCAACGTCCTGACTTTC
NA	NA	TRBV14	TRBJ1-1	CASSQDTGNTEAFF	TGTGCCAGCAGCCAAGATACGGGGAACACTGAAGCTTTCTTT
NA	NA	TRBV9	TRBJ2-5	CASSVGSVAEETQYF	TGTGCCAGCAGCGTAGGATCTGTAGCAGAAGAGACCCAGTACTTC
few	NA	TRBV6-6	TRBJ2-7	CASSDPRASPIVQYF	TGTGCCAGCAGTGATCCCAGGGCCTCCCCTATCGTGCAGTACTTC
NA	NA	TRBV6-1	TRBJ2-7	CASSENAGWYEQYF	TGTGCCAGCAGTGAAAACGCAGGGTGGTACGAGCAGTACTTC
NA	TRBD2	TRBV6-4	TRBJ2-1	CASGQTSGSSEQFF	TGTGCCAGCGGTCAGACTAGCGGGAGTTCGGAACAGTTCTTC
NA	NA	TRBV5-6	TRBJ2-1	CASSLQASENEQFF	TGTGCCAGCAGCTTGCAGGCTAGCGAGAATGAGCAGTTCTTC
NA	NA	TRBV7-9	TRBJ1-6	CASSLTRDGISPLHF	TGTGCCAGCAGCTTAACCAGGGATGGGATTTCACCCCTCCACTTT
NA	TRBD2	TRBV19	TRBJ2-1	CASHSGRGSYNEQFF	TGTGCCAGCCATAGCGGGAGAGGTTCCTACAATGAGCAGTTCTTC
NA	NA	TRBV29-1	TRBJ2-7	CSAEAGQSYEQYF	TGCAGCGCCGAGGCGGGGCAGTCCTACGAGCAGTACTTC
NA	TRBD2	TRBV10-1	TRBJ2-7	CASSEQREDYEQYF	TGCGCCAGCAGTGAGCAGCGGGAGGACTACGAGCAGTACTTC
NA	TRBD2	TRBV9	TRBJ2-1	CASQTSGSYNEQFF	TGTGCCAGCCAAACTAGCGGTAGCTACAATGAGCAGTTCTTC
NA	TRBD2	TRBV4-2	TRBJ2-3	CASSQASGSSDTQYF	TGTGCCAGCAGCCAAGCTAGCGGGAGTTCAGATACGCAGTATTTT
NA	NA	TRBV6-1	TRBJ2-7	CASTGSGLASYEQYF	TGTGCCAGCACCGGCAGCGGACTGGCATCCTACGAGCAGTACTTC
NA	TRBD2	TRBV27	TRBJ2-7	CASSPGPWEGYEQYF	TGTGCCAGCAGTCCGGGTCCGTGGGAGGGCTACGAGCAGTACTTC
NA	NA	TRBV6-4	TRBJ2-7	CATHKRTLDSYEQYF	TGTGCCACCCATAAACGGACTCTGGACTCCTACGAGCAGTACTTC
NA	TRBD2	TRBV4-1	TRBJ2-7	CASSRPGLADAYEQYF	TGCGCCAGCAGCCGACCGGGACTAGCGGACGCCTACGAGCAGTACTTC
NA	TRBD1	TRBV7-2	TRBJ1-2	CASSRGTDYYGYTF	TGTGCCAGCAGCCGCGGGACAGACTACTATGGCTACACCTTC
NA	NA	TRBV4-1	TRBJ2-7	CASSQHPGSSCEQYF	TGCGCCAGCAGCCAACATCCAGGCTCCTCCTGCGAGCAGTACTTC
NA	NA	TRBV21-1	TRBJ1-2	CARAGQGNYGYTF	TGTGCCAGGGCCGGACAGGGCAACTATGGCTACACCTTC
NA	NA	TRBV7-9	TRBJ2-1	CASSLIGSEQFF	TGTGCCAGCAGCTTAATCGGGAGTGAGCAGTTCTTC
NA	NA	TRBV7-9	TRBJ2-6	CASYLDRSFSGANVLTF	TGTGCCAGCTATCTAGACAGATCCTTCTCTGGGGCCAACGTCCTGACTTTC
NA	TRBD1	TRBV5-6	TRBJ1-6	CASSLRQGTGSPLHF	TGTGCCAGCAGCCTACGACAGGGGACGGGTTCACCCCTCCACTTT
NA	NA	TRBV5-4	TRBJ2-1	CASSYPGTLHNEQFF	TGTGCCAGCAGCTACCCCGGGACTCTCCACAATGAGCAGTTCTTC
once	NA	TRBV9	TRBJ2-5	CASSVEGLQRETQYF	TGTGCCAGCAGCGTAGAGGGACTTCAGCGGGAGACCCAGTACTTC
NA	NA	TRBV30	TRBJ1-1	CAWDGGHAGTEAFF	TGTGCCTGGGATGGGGGACACGCCGGGACTGAAGCTTTCTTT
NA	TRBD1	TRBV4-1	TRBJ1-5	CASSDRQGTKPQHF	TGCGCCAGCAGCGACCGACAGGGTACCAAGCCCCAGCATTTT
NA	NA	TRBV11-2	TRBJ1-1	CASSRTAMNTEAFF	TGTGCCAGCAGCCGGACAGCTATGAACACTGAAGCTTTCTTT
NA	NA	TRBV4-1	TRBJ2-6	CASKLSGANVLTF	TGCGCCAGCAAACTCTCTGGGGCCAACGTCCTGACTTTC
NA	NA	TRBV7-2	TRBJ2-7	CASSRNTGSYEQYF	TGTGCCAGCAGCCGGAATACAGGGTCCTACGAGCAGTACTTC
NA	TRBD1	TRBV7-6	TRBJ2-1	CASSISRDSNNEQFF	TGTGCCAGCAGCATATCCCGGGACAGTAACAATGAGCAGTTCTTC
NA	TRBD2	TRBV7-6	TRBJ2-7	CASSWSGLADYEQYF	TGTGCCAGCAGCTGGTCGGGACTAGCGGACTACGAGCAGTACTTC
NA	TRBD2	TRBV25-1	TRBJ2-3	CASSDSPSTGTKTDTQYF	TGTGCCAGCAGTGATTCCCCAAGTACCGGGACTAAGACAGATACGCAGTATTTT
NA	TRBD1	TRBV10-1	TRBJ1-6	CASRDRFGSPLHF	TGCGCCAGCAGGGACAGGTTCGGTTCACCCCTCCACTTT
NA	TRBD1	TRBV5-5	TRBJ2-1	CASSLGLQGSYNEQFF	TGTGCCAGCAGCTTGGGATTACAGGGGTCCTACAATGAGCAGTTCTTC
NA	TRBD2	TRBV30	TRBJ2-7	CAWSVKGLAGGIYYEQYF	TGTGCCTGGAGTGTAAAGGGACTAGCGGGAGGGATCTACTACGAGCAGTACTTC
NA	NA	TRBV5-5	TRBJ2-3	CASSYGARWSDTQYF	TGTGCCAGCAGCTATGGGGCTAGATGGTCAGATACGCAGTATTTT
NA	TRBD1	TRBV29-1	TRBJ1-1	CSVRPDRASEAFF	TGCAGCGTCCGACCAGACAGGGCTTCTGAAGCTTTCTTT
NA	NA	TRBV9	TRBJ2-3	CASSVVGGSTDTQYF	TGTGCCAGCAGCGTAGTCGGAGGTAGCACAGATACGCAGTATTTT
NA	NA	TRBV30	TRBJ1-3	CALADLNTIYF	TGTGCCTTGGCGGACTTGAACACCATATATTTT
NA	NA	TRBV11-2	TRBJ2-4	CASSFTRENIQYF	TGTGCCAGCAGCTTTACTAGAGAAAACATTCAGTACTTC
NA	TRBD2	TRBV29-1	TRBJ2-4	CSVVGGAYVAKNIQYF	TGCAGCGTTGTCGGGGGGGCATACGTAGCCAAAAACATTCAGTACTTC
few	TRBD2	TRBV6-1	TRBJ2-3	CASSDLAGAADTQYF	TGTGCCAGCAGTGACCTAGCGGGAGCGGCAGATACGCAGTATTTT
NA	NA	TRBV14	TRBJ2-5	CASSQWGGLVETQYF	TGTGCCAGCAGCCAATGGGGGGGGCTCGTCGAGACCCAGTACTTC
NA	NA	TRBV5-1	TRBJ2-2	CASSGPGKTGELFF	TGCGCCAGCAGCGGTCCAGGGAAGACCGGGGAGCTGTTTTTT
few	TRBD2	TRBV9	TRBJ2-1	CASSVAPTSGRRGEQFF	TGTGCCAGCAGCGTAGCTCCGACTAGCGGGAGGAGAGGCGAGCAGTTCTTC
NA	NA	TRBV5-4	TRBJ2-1	CASSYKLGGDDEQFF	TGTGCCAGCAGCTACAAACTAGGAGGTGACGATGAGCAGTTCTTC
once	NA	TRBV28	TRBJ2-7	CASSIASQDFSYEQYF	TGTGCCAGCAGTATCGCCTCCCAGGACTTCTCCTACGAGCAGTACTTC